The clone carrying this T cell receptor (beta chain) was recorded a few times. Its antigen is currently unknown. Amplification used 60 Vbeta primers and 13 Jbeta primers. Sequencing was performed with immunoSEQ multiplex PCR; in TCRdb, only in-frame clones are kept and a portion is missing. The table has approximately 140,000 clones, roughly 82% seen once. Germline CDR1 reads SGHTA; CDR2 reads FQGTGA. The CDR3 sequence is 12 residues long. V was clipped by 0 bases and J by 11 bases, with 8 bases between them. The sample originates from a study of cytomegalovirus exposure and HLA in healthy donors. Overall study results and limits: Despite most TCR sequences being rare, some public TCRs occurred in many donors. The study labeled roughly 160 TCR beta chains cytomegalovirus-associated. Researchers left out some V segments, among them TRBV6-2 and TRBV6-3, as indistinguishable.

The rearrangement joins TRBV7-3 to TRBJ2-1, with D hard to call. The sequenced sample was PBMCs. The sequence came from a man over 45 in good health and CMV-seronegative. The CDR3 here is CASSLTQEKQFF. Written as DNA, the CDR3 is TGTGCCAGCAGCTTAACGCAGGAAAAGCAGTTCTTC.